This is a list of T cell receptor beta chains from one sample in a study of T cell repertoires in cytomegalovirus infection. These receptors have no known antigen. MiXCR, run by TCRdb on the reads, gives a single entry per CDR3 protein. This sample has about 330,000 distinct CDR3 sequences, with about 35% found just once. The sample was cultured PBMCs, taken from culture after CMV antigen stimulation. These receptors were taken from a human donor in good health (CMV status not recorded). Some clones in this sample may be carry-over from other donors' samples. The CDR3 runs from the conserved cysteine through the conserved F or W. D genes are given only for firm matches. Size tells how often a clone was seen (once, few, many) or the class of an expanded clone, and some rows leave it out.

j_call d_call v_call clone_size cdr3_aa cdr3_nt
TRBJ1-1 TRBD1 TRBV4-1 NA CASSRTGGIPEAFF TGCGCCAGCAGCCGGACAGGTGGAATCCCTGAAGCTTTCTTT
TRBJ1-6 NA TRBV2 few CASGFSSSYNSPLHF TGTGCCAGCGGGTTTTCGAGCTCCTATAATTCACCCCTCCACTTT
TRBJ2-7 NA TRBV7-2 many CASSYQLHYEQYF TGTGCCAGCAGCTACCAACTCCACTACGAGCAGTACTTC
TRBJ2-7 TRBD2 TRBV5-4 many CASSLVSAGGPGEQYF TGTGCCAGCAGCTTGGTTTCGGCGGGAGGGCCAGGGGAGCAGTACTTC
TRBJ2-1 TRBD2 TRBV12-3/TRBV12-4 NA CASSPRTSGGSSYNEQFF TGTGCCAGCAGTCCGAGGACTAGCGGGGGGAGCTCCTACAATGAGCAGTTCTTC
TRBJ2-7 TRBD2 TRBV7-6 NA CASSSPGGSYEQYF TGTGCCAGCAGCTCCCCCGGGGGGTCCTACGAGCAGTACTTC
TRBJ2-1 TRBD2 TRBV2 few CASRTSGRHEQFF TGTGCCAGCAGGACTAGCGGGAGGCATGAGCAGTTCTTC
TRBJ1-3 NA TRBV7-2 few CASSSPANTIYF TGTGCCAGCAGCTCCCCGGCGAACACCATATATTTT
TRBJ2-1 TRBD2 TRBV7-2 NA CASSIRAGGGWANEQFF TGTGCCAGCAGCATTAGAGCGGGAGGGGGATGGGCCAATGAGCAGTTCTTC
TRBJ1-2 NA TRBV29-1 few CSVEVGGVRNYGYTF TGCAGCGTTGAGGTCGGGGGTGTTCGGAACTATGGCTACACCTTC
TRBJ2-1 TRBD2 TRBV20-1 NA CSARGEGGDEQFF TGCAGTGCTAGAGGGGAGGGAGGGGATGAGCAGTTCTTC
TRBJ2-1 NA TRBV7-2 few CASSLVGGGNEQFF TGTGCCAGCAGCTTAGTAGGGGGGGGGAATGAGCAGTTCTTC
TRBJ1-3 TRBD1 TRBV7-2 few CASSLTRGQGNTIYF TGTGCCAGCAGCTTAACCAGGGGGCAAGGAAACACCATATATTTT